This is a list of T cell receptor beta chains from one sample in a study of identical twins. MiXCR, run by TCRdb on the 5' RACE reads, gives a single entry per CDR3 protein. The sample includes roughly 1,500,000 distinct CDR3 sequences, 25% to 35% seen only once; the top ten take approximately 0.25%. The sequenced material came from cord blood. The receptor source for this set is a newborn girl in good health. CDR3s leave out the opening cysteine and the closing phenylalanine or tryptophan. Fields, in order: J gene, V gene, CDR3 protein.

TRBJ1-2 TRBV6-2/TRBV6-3 ASISGFNYGYT
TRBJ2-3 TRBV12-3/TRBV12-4 ASSLGRIFTDTQY
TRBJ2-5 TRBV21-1 ASSKPSLYQETQY
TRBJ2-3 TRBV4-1 ASSQPSGRPGDTQY
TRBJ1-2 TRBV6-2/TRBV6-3 ASSTGTAKLYGYT
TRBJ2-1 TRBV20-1 SARDPRGAGRNEQF
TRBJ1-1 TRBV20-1 SASGMRDTEAF
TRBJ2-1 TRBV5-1 ASSSVAGAEQF
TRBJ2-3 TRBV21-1 ASPCPGRTDTQY
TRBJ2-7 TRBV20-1 SARGTSVHNEQY
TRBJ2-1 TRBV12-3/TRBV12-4 ASSLDAHNEQF
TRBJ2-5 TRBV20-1 SATGQSGETQY
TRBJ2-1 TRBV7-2 ASSPVGSAYNEQF
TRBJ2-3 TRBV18 ASSPSGTGGPTQY
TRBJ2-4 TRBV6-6 ASSYIWDQGAKNIQY
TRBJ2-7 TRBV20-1 SAATGWSSYEQY
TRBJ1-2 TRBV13 ATTRGDSPTIYGYT
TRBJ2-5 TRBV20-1 SASGLAGPEQY
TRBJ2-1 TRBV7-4 ASSQTSGATVRNEQF
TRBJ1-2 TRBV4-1 ASSRSRGTNYGYT
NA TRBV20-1 SARPHHEQY
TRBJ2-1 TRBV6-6 ASSYGRNGNEQF
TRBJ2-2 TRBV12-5 ASGGGTSRTGELF
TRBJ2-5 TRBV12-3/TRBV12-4 ASSLSGGRQETQY
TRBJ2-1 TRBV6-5 ASSYSRLALYNEQF
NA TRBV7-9 ASSLWSTGNEQY
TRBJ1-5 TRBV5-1 ASSLTGGAQPQH
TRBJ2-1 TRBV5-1 ASSFGRDSISYNEQF
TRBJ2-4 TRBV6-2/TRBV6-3 ASSQQKNIQY
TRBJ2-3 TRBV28 ASSLQPYGPSGSTDTQY
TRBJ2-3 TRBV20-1 SALRGTRGTDTQY
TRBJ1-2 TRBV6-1 ASRTRTGYGYT
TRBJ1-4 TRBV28 ASRPSGSLKEKLF
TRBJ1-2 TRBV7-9 ASSLARDRNYGYT
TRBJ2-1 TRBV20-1 SAAPGGSYNEQF
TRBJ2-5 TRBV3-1 ASSQVLDTPTQETQY
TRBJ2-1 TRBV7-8 ASSLFWVPYNEQF
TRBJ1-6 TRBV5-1 ASSLEGTPLH
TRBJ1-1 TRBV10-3 AISERGRGDTEAF
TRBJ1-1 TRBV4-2 ASSQLGVRDTEAF
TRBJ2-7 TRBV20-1 SARVLAGWNNEQY
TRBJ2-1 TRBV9 ASSVTSGNEQF
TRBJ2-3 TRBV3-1 ASSQDRQGWADTQY
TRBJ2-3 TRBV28 AMQGASTDTQY
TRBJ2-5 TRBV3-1 ASSQDRRTSGSLEETQY
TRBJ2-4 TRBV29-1 SVSWKDGRAKNIQY
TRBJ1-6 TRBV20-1 SARDRGGSYNSPLH
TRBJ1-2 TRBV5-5 ASSLQVRDYGYT
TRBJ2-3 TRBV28 AISTYLKAGGIDTQY
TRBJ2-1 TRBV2 ASSATSGGPHNEQF
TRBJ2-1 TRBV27 ARLIYNEQF
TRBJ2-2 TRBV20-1 SARDRGERVYPGELF
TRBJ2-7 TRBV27 ACSHDLATIYEQY
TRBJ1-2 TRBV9 ASSVSQGSDGYT
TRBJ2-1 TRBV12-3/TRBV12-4 ASSLAQLAGGPNEQF
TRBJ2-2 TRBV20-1 SARVGGTGELF
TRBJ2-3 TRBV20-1 SAGLASTDTQY
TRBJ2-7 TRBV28 ASSFSGSGRVSGLEQY
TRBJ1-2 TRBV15 ATSRDLTDYGYT
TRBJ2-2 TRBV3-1 ASTTGVSGGELF